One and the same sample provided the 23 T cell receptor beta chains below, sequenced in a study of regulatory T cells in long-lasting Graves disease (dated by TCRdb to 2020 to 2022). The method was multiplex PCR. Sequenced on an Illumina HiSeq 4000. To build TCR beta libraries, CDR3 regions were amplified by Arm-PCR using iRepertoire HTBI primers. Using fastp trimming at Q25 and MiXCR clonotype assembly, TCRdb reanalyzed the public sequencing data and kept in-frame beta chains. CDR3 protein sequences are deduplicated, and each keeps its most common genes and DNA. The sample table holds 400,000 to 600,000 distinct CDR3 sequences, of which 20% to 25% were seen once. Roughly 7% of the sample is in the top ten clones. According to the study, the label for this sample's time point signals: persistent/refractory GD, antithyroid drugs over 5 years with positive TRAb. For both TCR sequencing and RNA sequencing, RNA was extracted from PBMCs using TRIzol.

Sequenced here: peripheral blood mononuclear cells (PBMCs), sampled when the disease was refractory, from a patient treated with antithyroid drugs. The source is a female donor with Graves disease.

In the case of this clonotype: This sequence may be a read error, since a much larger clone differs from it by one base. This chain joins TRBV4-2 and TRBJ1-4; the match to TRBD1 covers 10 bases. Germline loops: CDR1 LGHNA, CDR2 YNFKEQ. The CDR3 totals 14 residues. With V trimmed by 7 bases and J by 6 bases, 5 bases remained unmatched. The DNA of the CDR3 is TGTGCCAGCAACCACGGGACAGGGGATGAAAAACTGTTTTTT. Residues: CASNHGTGDEKLFF.

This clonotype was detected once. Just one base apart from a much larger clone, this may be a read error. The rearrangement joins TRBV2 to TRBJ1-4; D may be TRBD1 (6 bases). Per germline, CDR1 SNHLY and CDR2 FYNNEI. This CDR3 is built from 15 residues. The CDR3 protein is CASRFVAGAEEKLSF. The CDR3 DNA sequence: TGTGCCAGCAGGTTTGTTGCGGGGGCTGAAGAAAAACTGTCTTTT. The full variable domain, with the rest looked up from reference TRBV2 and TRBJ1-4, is EPEVTQTPSHQVTQMGQEVILRCVPISNHLYFYWYRQILGQKVEFLVSFYNNEISEKSEIFDDQFSVERPDGSNFTLKIRSTKLEDSAMYFCASRFVAGAEEKLSFGSGTQLSVL.

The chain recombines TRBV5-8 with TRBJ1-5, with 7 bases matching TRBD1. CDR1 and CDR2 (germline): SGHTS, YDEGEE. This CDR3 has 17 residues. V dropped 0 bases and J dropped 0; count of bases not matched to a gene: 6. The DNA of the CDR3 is TGTGCCAGCAGCTTGGTCCAGGGGGTTCGTAGCAATCAGCCCCAGCATTTT. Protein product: CASSLVQGVRSNQPQHF.

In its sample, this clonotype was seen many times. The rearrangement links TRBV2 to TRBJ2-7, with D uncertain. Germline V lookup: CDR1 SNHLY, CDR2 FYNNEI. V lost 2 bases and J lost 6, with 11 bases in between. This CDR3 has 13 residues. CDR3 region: CASSEKWYSEQYF. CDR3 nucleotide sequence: TGTGCCAGCAGTGAAAAGTGGTACTCCGAGCAGTACTTC. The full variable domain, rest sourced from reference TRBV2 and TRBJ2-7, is EPEVTQTPSHQVTQMGQEVILRCVPISNHLYFYWYRQILGQKVEFLVSFYNNEISEKSEIFDDQFSVERPDGSNFTLKIRSTKLEDSAMYFCASSEKWYSEQYFGPGTRLTVT.

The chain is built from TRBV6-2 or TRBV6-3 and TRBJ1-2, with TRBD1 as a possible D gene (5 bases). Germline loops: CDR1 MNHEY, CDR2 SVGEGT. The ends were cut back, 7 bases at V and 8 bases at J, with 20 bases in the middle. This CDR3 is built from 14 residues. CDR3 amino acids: CASTPSAEGYGYTF. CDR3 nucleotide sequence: TGTGCCAGCACCCCATCGGCGGAGGGGTACGGCTACACCTTC.

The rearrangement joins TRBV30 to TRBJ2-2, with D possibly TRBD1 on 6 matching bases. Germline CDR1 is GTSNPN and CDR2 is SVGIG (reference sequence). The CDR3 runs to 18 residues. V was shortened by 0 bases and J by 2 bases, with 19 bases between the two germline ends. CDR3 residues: CAWSVHPRRGSNTGELFF. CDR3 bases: TGTGCCTGGAGTGTACACCCCCGAAGGGGGAGCAACACCGGGGAGCTGTTTTTT.

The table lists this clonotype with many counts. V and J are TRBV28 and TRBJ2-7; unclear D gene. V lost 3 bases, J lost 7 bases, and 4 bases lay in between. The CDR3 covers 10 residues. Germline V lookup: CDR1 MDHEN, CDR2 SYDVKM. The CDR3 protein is CASSFGEQYF. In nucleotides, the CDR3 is TGTGCCAGCAGTTTTGGAGAGCAGTACTTC.

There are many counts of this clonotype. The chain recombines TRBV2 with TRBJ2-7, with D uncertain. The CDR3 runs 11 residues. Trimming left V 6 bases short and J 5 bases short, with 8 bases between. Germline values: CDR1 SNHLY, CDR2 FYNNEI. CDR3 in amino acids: CASRVSNEQYF. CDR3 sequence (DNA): TGTGCCAGCAGGGTATCAAACGAGCAGTACTTC.

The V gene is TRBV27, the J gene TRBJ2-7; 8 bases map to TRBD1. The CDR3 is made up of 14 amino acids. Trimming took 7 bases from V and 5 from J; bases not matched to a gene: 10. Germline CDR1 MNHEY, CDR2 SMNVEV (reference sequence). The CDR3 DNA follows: TGTGCCAGCATCCGCCTGCCAGGGGGCCACGAGCAGTACTTC. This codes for CASIRLPGGHEQYF.

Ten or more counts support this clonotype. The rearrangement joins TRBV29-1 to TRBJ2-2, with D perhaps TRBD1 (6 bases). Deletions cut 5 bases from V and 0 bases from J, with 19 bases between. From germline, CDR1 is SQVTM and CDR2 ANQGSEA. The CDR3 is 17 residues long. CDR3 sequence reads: CSVRSQRGQANTGELFF. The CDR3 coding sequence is TGCAGCGTTCGGTCTCAAAGGGGACAAGCGAACACCGGGGAGCTGTTTTTT.

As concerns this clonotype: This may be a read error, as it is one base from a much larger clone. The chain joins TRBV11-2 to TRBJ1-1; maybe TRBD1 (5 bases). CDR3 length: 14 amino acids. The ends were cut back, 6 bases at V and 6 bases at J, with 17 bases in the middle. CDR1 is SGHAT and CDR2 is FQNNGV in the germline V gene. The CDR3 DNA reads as TGTGCCAGCAGGAGATTGAGAGAGACAGCTGAAGCTTTCTTT. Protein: CASRRLRETAEAFF. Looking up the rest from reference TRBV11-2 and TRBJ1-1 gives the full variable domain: EAGVAQSPRYKIIEKRQSVAFWCNPISGHATLYWYQQILGQGPKLLIQFQNNGVVDDSQLPKDRFSAERLKGVDSTLKIQPAKLEDSAVYLCASRRLRETAEAFFGQGTRLTVV.

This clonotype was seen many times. CDR3 sequence reads: CASSFSFSGANVLTF. The CDR3 DNA follows: TGTGCCAGCAGTTTCAGCTTCTCTGGGGCCAACGTCCTGACTTTC. J is TRBJ2-6 and V is TRBV12-3 or TRBV12-4, with unresolved D. Between the trimmed V and J ends, which lost 3 bases and 0 bases, there was a span of 6 bases. The CDR3 extends over 15 amino acids.

The CDR3 here is CASSSTISYNEQFF. Here the CDR3 DNA reads TGTGCCAGCAGTTCTACCATCTCCTACAATGAGCAGTTCTTC. The J gene is TRBJ2-1, the V gene TRBV12-3 or TRBV12-4; D ambiguous. The CDR3 is 14 amino acids. Trimming pared 4 bases from V and 0 bases from J, leaving 7 bases between.

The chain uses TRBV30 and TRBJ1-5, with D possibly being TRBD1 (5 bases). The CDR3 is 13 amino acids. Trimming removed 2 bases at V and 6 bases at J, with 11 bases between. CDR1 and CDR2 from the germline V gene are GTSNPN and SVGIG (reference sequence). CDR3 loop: CAWSRAGLQPQHF. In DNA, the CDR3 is TGTGCCTGGAGTCGGGCAGGGCTTCAGCCCCAGCATTTT.

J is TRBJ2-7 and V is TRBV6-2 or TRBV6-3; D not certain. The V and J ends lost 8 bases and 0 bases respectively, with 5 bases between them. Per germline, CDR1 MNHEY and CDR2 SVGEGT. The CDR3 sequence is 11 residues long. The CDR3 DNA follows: TGTGCCAGCCGTGTCTCCTACGAGCAGTACTTC. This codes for CASRVSYEQYF.

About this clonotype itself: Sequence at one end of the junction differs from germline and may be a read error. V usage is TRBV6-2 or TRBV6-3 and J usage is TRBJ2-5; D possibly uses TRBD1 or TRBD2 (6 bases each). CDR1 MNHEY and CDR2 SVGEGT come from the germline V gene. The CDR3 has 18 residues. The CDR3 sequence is CATSDLGGRGDLQETQYF. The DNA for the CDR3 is TGTGCCACCAGTGATTTGGGGGGCAGGGGCGATCTGCAAGAGACCCAGTACTTC.

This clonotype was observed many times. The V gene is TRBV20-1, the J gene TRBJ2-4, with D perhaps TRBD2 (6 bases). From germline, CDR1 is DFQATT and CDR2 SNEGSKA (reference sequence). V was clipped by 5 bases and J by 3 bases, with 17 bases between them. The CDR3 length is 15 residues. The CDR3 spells CSAGAGSSGKNIQYF. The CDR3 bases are TGCAGTGCTGGGGCAGGGAGTAGCGGCAAAAACATTCAGTACTTC.

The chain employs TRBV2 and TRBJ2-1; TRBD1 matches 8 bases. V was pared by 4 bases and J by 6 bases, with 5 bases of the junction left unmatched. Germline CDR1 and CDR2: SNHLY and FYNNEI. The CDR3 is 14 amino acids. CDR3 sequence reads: CASSGTGSVNEQFF. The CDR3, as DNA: TGTGCCAGCAGTGGGACAGGGTCGGTCAATGAGCAGTTCTTC.

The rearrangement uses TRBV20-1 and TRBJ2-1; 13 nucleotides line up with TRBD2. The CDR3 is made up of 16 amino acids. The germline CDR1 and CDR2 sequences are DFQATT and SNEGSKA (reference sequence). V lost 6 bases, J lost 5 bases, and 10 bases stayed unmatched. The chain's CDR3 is CSARGPGLAGDNEQFF. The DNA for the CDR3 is TGCAGTGCCAGGGGACCCGGACTAGCGGGGGACAATGAGCAGTTCTTC.

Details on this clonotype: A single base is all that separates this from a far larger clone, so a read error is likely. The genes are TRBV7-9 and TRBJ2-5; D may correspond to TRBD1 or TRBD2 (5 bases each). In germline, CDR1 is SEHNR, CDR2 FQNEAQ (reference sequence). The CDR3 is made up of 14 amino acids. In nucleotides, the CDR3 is TGTGCCAGCAGCCAAGACCGGGGCCAAGAGGCCCAGTACTTC. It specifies CASSQDRGQEAQYF.

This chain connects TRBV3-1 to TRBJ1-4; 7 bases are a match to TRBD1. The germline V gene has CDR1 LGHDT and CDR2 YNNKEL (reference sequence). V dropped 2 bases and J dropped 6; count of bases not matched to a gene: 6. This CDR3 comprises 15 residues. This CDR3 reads CASSQYQTGYEKLFF. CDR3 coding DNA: TGTGCCAGCAGCCAATATCAGACAGGGTATGAAAAACTGTTTTTT.

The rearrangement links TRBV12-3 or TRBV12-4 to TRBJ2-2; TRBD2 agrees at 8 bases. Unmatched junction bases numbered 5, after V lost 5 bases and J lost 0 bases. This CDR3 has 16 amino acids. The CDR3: CASSPPGGTNTGELFF. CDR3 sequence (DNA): TGTGCCAGCAGTCCTCCGGGGGGGACGAACACCGGGGAGCTGTTTTTT.

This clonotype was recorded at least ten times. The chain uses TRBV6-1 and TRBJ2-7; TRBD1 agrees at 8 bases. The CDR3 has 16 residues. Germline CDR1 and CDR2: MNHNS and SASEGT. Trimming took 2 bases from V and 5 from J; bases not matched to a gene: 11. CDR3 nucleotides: TGTGCCAGCAGTGAAATTTTGCAGGGGGCCCTCCACGAGCAGTACTTC. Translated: CASSEILQGALHEQYF.